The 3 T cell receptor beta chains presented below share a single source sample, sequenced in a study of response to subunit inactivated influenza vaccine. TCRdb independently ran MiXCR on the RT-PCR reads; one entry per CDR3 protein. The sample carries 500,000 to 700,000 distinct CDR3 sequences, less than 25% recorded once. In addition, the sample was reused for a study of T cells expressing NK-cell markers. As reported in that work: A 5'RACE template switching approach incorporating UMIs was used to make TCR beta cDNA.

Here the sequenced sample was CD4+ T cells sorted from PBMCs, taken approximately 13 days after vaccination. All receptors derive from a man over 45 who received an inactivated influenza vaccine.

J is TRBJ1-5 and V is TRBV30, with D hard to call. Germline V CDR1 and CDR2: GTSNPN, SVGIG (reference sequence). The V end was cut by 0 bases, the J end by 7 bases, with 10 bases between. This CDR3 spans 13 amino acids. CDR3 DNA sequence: TGTGCCTGGAGTGTAAAGAATCCCCAGCCCCAGCATTTT. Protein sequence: CAWSVKNPQPQHF.

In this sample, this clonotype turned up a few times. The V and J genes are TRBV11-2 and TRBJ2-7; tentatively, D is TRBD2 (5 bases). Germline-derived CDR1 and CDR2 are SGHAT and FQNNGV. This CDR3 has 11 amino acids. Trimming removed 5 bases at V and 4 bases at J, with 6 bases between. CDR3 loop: CASSGLYEQYF. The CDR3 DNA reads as TGTGCCAGCAGCGGACTTTACGAGCAGTACTTC.

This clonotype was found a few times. In DNA, the CDR3 is TGTGCCAGCAGCCCTGGGAGAACCTGGGGCACTGAAGCTTTCTTT. Encoded protein: CASSPGRTWGTEAFF. The chain recombines TRBV7-2 with TRBJ1-1, with D hard to call. Trimming took off 5 bases at V and 4 bases at J, with 17 bases between the two ends. The germline CDR1 and CDR2 sequences are SGHTA and FQGNSA. This CDR3 region has 15 residues. The variable domain in full, with the rest retrieved from reference TRBV7-2 and TRBJ1-1, is GAGVSQSPSNKVTEKGKDVELRCDPISGHTALYWYRQSLGQGLEFLIYFQGNSAPDKSGLPSDRFSAERTGGSVSTLTIQRTQQEDSAVYLCASSPGRTWGTEAFFGQGTRLTVV.